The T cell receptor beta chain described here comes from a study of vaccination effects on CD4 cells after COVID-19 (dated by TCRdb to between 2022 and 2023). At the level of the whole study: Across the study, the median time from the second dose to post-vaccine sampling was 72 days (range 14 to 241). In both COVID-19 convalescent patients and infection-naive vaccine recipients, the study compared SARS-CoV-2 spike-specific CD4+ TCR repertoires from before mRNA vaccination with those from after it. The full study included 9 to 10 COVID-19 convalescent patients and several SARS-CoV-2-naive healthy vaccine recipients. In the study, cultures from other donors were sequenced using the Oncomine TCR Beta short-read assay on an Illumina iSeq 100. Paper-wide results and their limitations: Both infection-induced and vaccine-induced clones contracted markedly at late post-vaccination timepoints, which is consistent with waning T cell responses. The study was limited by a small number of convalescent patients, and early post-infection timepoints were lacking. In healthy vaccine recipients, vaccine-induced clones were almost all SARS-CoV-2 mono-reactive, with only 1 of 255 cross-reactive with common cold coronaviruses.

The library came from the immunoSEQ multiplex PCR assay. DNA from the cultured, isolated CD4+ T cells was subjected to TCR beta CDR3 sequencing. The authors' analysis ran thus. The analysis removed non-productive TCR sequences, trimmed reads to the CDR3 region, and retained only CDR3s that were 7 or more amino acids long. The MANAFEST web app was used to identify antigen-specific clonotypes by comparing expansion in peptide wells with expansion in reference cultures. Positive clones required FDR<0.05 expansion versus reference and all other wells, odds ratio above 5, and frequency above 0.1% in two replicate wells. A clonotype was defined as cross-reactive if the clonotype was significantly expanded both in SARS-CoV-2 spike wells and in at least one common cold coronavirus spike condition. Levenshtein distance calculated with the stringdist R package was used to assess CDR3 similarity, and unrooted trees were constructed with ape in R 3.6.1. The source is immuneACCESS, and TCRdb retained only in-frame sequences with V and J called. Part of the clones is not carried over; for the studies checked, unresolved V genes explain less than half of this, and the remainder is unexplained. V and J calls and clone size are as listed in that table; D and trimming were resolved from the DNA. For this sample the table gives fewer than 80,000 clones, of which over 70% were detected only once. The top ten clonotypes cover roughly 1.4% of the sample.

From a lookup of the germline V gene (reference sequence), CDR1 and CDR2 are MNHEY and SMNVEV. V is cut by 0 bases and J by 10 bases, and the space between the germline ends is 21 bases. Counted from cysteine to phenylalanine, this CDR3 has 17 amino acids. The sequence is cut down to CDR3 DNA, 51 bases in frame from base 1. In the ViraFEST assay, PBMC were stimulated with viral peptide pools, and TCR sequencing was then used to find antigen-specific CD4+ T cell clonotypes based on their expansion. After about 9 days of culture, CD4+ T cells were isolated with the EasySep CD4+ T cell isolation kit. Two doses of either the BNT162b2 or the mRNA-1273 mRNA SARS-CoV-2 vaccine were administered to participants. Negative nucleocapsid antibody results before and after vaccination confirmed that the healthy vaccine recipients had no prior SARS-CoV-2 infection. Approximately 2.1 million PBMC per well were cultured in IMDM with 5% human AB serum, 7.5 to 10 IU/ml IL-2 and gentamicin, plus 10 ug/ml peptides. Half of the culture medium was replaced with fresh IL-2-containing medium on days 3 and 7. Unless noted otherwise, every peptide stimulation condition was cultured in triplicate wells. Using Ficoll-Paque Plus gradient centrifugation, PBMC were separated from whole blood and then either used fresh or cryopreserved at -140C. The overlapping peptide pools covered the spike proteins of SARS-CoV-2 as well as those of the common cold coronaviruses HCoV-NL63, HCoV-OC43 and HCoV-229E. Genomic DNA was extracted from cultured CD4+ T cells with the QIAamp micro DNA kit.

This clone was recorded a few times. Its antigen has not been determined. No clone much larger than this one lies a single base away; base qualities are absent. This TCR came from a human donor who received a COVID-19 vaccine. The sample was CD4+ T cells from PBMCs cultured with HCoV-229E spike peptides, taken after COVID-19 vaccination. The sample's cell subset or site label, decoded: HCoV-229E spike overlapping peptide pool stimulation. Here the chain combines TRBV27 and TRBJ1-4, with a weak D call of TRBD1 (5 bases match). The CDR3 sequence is CASSLSLITTGDGKLFF. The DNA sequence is TGTGCCAGCAGTTTATCGCTAATAACGACGGGGGACGGAAAACTGTTTTTT.